Each of the 20 T cell receptor beta chains below was sequenced from the same sample in a study of blood T cell repertoires in COVID-19. Produced via immunoSEQ multiplex PCR; TCRdb's table is partial and in-frame only. This table has about 83,000 clones, more than 70% appearing once. The specimen was peripheral blood. The receptors here all came from a woman older than 75 in a cohort sampled during active or convalescent COVID-19.

The chain is built from TRBV19 and TRBJ2-2; 10 nucleotides agree with TRBD2. V shed 1 base and J 5 bases; nucleotides not matched to a gene: 7. The CDR3 consists of 17 residues. CDR1 LNHDA and CDR2 SQIVND come from the germline V gene (reference sequence). The CDR3 region is CASSIGSSGRGTGELFF. The DNA of the CDR3 is TGTGCCAGTAGTATAGGCTCTAGCGGGAGAGGAACCGGGGAGCTGTTTTTT.

V and J are TRBV10-2 and TRBJ1-1, with 9 bases identical to TRBD1. CDR1 WSHSY and CDR2 SAAADI come from the germline V gene. Unmatched junction bases numbered 6, after V lost 2 bases and J lost 8 bases. The CDR3 is 14 residues long. CDR3 bases: TGCGCCAGCAGTGAGCTCCGGGACAGGGACGAAGCTTTCTTT. This translates into CASSELRDRDEAFF.

This clone was recorded once. The chain links TRBV11-1 to TRBJ1-5, with D unclear. V lost 1 base and J lost 3, with 7 bases in between. The germline gives CDR1 SGHAT, CDR2 FQDESV (reference sequence). This CDR3 contains 14 residues. CDR3 coding DNA: TGTGCCAGCAGCTTAGACAGTAACAATCAGCCCCAGCATTTT. Translation: CASSLDSNNQPQHF.

The chain has TRBV6-5 and TRBJ2-1; a weak D match, TRBD2 (5 bases). The germline V gene has CDR1 MNHEY and CDR2 SVGAGI. The V end lost 5 bases, the J end lost 15 bases, and 14 bases lay between the germline ends. There are 11 residues in the CDR3. CDR3 nucleotide sequence: TGTGCCAGCAGTAGTGGACTGGAGTCGTTCTTC. It translates to CASSSGLESFF.

This chain connects TRBV15 to TRBJ2-5; D gene unclear. CDR1 and CDR2 from the germline V gene are LNHNV and YYDKDF (reference sequence). CDR3 length: 13 amino acids. The V and J ends lost 5 bases and 2 bases respectively, with 9 bases between them. CDR3 in DNA: TGTGCCACCAGCGGGCAGCTTCAAGAGACCCAGTACTTC. Translated, it gives CATSGQLQETQYF. The entire variable domain, with the rest obtained from reference TRBV15 and TRBJ2-5, is as follows: DAMVIQNPRYQVTQFGKPVTLSCSQTLNHNVMYWYQQKSSQAPKLLFHYYDKDFNNEADTPDNFQSRRPNTSFCFLDIRSPGLGDTAMYLCATSGQLQETQYFGPGTRLLVL.

The chain is built from TRBV7-9 and TRBJ1-2, with 7 bases matching TRBD1. The germline V gene encodes CDR1 SEHNR and CDR2 FQNEAQ (reference sequence). CDR3 length: 13 amino acids. V was pared by 2 bases and J by 8 bases, with 5 bases of the junction left unmatched. For the CDR3, the DNA is TGTGCCAGCAGCTTAACAGGGGTGGGAGGCTACACCTTC. It specifies CASSLTGVGGYTF. Looking up the rest from reference TRBV7-9 and TRBJ1-2 gives the full variable domain: DTGVSQNPRHKITKRGQNVTFRCDPISEHNRLYWYRQTLGQGPEFLTYFQNEAQLEKSRLLSDRFSAERPKGSFSTLEIQRTEQGDSAMYLCASSLTGVGGYTFGSGTRLTVV.

This clone showed up just once. V is TRBV9 and J is TRBJ1-5; 9 bases align to TRBD1. Looked up from germline, CDR1 is SGDLS and CDR2 is YYNGEE. The V and J ends lost 4 bases and 6 bases, in that order; junction bases with no gene match: 8. This CDR3 has 15 amino acids. CDR3 protein: CASSSGQGVGQPQHF. The CDR3 bases are TGTGCCAGCAGCTCGGGACAGGGTGTGGGTCAGCCCCAGCATTTT.

This clone has just one count. V and J are TRBV4-2 and TRBJ1-3; D is uncertain. V lost 0 bases and J 2 bases, leaving 8 bases between the germline ends. The V gene's germline CDR1 is LGHNA and CDR2 YNFKEQ. This CDR3 has 15 amino acids. CDR3: CASSQDPRTGNTIYF. The CDR3, as DNA: TGTGCCAGCAGCCAAGATCCCAGGACTGGAAACACCATATATTTT.

V gene TRBV28 combines with J gene TRBJ2-7, with 7 bases that match TRBD1. The germline gives CDR1 MDHEN, CDR2 SYDVKM. With V trimmed by 3 bases and J by 6 bases, 5 bases remained unmatched. CDR3 length: 13 residues. CDR3 protein: CASSFTTGVEQYF. As DNA, the CDR3 is TGTGCCAGCAGTTTCACAACAGGGGTCGAGCAGTACTTC.

This chain links TRBV9 with TRBJ1-1; 7 bases map to TRBD1. Germline trimming cut 0 bases from V and 1 base from J; bases unmatched to any gene: 0. The CDR3 is made up of 14 amino acids. CDR1 and CDR2 from the germline V gene are SGDLS and YYNGEE. The CDR3 nucleotides read TGTGCCAGCAGCGTAGGACAGGGGAACACTGAAGCTTTCTTT. It specifies CASSVGQGNTEAFF.

The chain employs TRBV7-9 and TRBJ2-6; TRBD1 matches 9 bases. Germline CDR1 reads SEHNR; CDR2 reads FQNEAQ (reference sequence). There are 18 residues in the CDR3. With 5 bases clipped from V and 0 bases from J, the junction kept 8 bases outside the gene matches. The CDR3 bases are TGTGCCAGCAGCCTGGACAGGGGCCCTTTCTCTGGGGCCAACGTCCTGACTTTC. The encoded protein is CASSLDRGPFSGANVLTF.

This chain links TRBV5-1 with TRBJ2-7; 9 bases are a match to TRBD1. This CDR3 contains 15 residues. Trimming cost V 1 base and J 7 bases; bases outside gene matches: 9. Germline V CDR1 and CDR2: SGHRS, YFSETQ. The CDR3 sequence is CASSLLGQGGREQYF. The CDR3 DNA reads TGCGCCAGCAGCTTGTTGGGACAGGGTGGGCGAGAGCAGTACTTC.

This clone occurred a few times. The rearrangement uses TRBV2 and TRBJ1-1; TRBD1 matches at 10 bases. The CDR3 totals 15 residues. In germline, CDR1 is SNHLY, CDR2 FYNNEI. V dropped 6 bases and J dropped 4; count of bases not matched to a gene: 8. The DNA for the CDR3 is TGTGCCAGCAGCCGGGACAGGGGAGGTTTCACTGAAGCTTTCTTT. Translated, it gives CASSRDRGGFTEAFF.

This chain connects TRBV4-1 to TRBJ2-3; 9 bases agree with TRBD1. Germline values: CDR1 MGHRA, CDR2 YSYEKL. The CDR3 loop spans 15 amino acids. The J segment lost 6 bases and the V segment lost 0 bases, leaving 4 bases of the junction unmatched. The CDR3 protein is CASSQEGTGRDTQYF. Here the CDR3 DNA reads TGCGCCAGCAGCCAAGAGGGGACAGGGAGGGATACGCAGTATTTT.

The V and J genes are TRBV6-5 and TRBJ2-1; D might be TRBD1 (6 bases). Trimming left V 6 bases short and J 0 bases short, with 12 bases between. The length of the CDR3 is 15 residues. Germline V gene sequence: CDR1 MNHEY, CDR2 SVGAGI. The CDR3: CASSRQASSYNEQFF. In DNA, the CDR3 is TGTGCCAGCAGCCGACAGGCCAGCTCCTACAATGAGCAGTTCTTC.

This chain connects TRBV5-5 to TRBJ1-3; a possible D gene is TRBD1 (6 bases). The germline CDR1 and CDR2 sequences are SGHKS and YYEKEE (reference sequence). V shed 0 bases and J shed 0 bases, with 10 bases lying between them. This CDR3 has 16 residues. This CDR3 is CASSLAQGHSGNTIYF. The CDR3 region has the DNA TGTGCCAGCAGCTTGGCTCAGGGACACTCTGGAAACACCATATATTTT.

The chain joins TRBV10-1 to TRBJ1-1, with D perhaps matching TRBD1 (5 bases). This CDR3 contains 13 residues. Trimming took off 2 bases at V and 3 bases at J, with 7 bases between the two ends. Germline V lookup: CDR1 WNHNN, CDR2 SYGVQD (reference sequence). The CDR3 region has the DNA TGCGCCAGCAGTGAGGCAGGGTACACTGAAGCTTTCTTT. Encoded protein: CASSEAGYTEAFF.

The V gene is TRBV5-1, the J gene TRBJ2-3, with a possible D match to TRBD1 (6 bases). Trimming took off 3 bases at V and 2 bases at J, with 13 bases between the two ends. The CDR3 has 15 amino acids. Germline CDR1 and CDR2: SGHRS and YFSETQ. The CDR3 is CASSSGTSLTDTQYF. CDR3 DNA sequence: TGCGCCAGCAGCTCAGGGACAAGCCTCACAGATACGCAGTATTTT. The entire variable domain, with the rest obtained from reference TRBV5-1 and TRBJ2-3, is as follows: KAGVTQTPRYLIKTRGQQVTLSCSPISGHRSVSWYQQTPGQGLQFLFEYFSETQRNKGNFPGRFSGRQFSNSRSEMNVSTLELGDSALYLCASSSGTSLTDTQYFGPGTRLTVL.

This chain uses TRBV9 with TRBJ2-5; D is possibly TRBD1 (6 bases). Trimming removed 0 bases at V and 5 bases at J, with 14 bases between. The CDR3 is made up of 15 amino acids. Germline CDR1 and CDR2: SGDLS and YYNGEE. The DNA for the CDR3 is TGTGCCAGCAGCGTAGACGCCAGGGGATTGGAGACCCAGTACTTC. Amino acid sequence: CASSVDARGLETQYF.

CDR3: CASSYQGQGNQPQHF. In nucleotides, the CDR3 is TGTGCCAGCAGTTACCAGGGACAGGGGAACCAGCCCCAGCATTTT. The rearrangement joins TRBV6-5 to TRBJ1-5; 10 bases agree with TRBD1. The V and J ends lost 2 bases and 7 bases, in that order; junction bases with no gene match: 5. The CDR3 has 15 amino acids. Germline assignment: CDR1 MNHEY and CDR2 SVGAGI.